This TCR beta chain is from a study of shared clonotypes between healthy human individuals. Study-level findings and limits: Naive subsets generally exceeded memory subsets in estimated richness. Rarefaction demonstrated incomplete sorted-subset sequencing despite large depth. Relative to their counterparts shared across all four donors, non-shared clonotypes exhibited diminished generation probabilities.

Several immunoSEQ plates received, in even portions, the genomic DNA of each subset. The assay was immunoSEQ multiplex PCR, and TCRdb's table has in-frame clones only and misses some. In the table there are millions of clones, roughly nine tenths of which are singletons. Germline CDR1 and CDR2: SGHNT and YYREEE (reference sequence). J lost 4 bases, V lost 4 bases, and 7 bases had no gene match. This CDR3 has 16 residues. A remark on this clone: Its antigen is undetermined. Other DNA sequences in the sample encode the same CDR3.

The TCR comes from a man aged 18 to 29 in good health. The gene calls are TRBV5-4 and TRBJ2-3; 12 nucleotides agree with TRBD2. The sample comprised naive CD4+ T cells sorted from blood. The subset: CD45RA+ positively selected. This chain's CDR3 is CASSQRLAGGADTQYF. CDR3 coding DNA: TGTGCCAGCAGCCAGAGGCTAGCGGGGGGGGCAGATACGCAGTATTTT.